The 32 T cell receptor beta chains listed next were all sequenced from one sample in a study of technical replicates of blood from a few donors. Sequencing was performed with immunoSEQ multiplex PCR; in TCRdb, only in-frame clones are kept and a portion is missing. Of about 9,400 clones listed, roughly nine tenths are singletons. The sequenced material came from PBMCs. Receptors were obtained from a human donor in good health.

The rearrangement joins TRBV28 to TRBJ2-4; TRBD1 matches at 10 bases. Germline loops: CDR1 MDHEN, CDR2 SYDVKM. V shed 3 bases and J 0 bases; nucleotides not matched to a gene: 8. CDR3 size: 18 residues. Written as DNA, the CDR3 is TGTGCCAGCAGTTTTGGGACAGGGGCGATAGTAGCCAAAAACATTCAGTACTTC. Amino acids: CASSFGTGAIVAKNIQYF.

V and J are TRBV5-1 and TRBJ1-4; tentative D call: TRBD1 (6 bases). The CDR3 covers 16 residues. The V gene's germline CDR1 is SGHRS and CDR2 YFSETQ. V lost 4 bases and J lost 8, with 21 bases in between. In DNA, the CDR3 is TGCGCCAGCAGCCCTGGCCAGGGAGGGGGACACGAAAAACTGTTTTTT. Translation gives CASSPGQGGGHEKLFF.

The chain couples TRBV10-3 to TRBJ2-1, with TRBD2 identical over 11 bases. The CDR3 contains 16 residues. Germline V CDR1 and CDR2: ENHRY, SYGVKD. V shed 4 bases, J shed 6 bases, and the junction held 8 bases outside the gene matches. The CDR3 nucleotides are TGTGCCATCAGTGGCCCAGGGACTAGCGGTACCAATGAGCAGTTCTTC. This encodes CAISGPGTSGTNEQFF.

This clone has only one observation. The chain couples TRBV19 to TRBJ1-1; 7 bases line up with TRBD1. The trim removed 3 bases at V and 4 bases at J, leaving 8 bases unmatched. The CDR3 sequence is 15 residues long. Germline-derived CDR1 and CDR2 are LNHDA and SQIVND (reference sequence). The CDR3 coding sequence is TGTGCCAGTAGTATGATCAGCAGGGGGAGCACTGAAGCTTTCTTT. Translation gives CASSMISRGSTEAFF.

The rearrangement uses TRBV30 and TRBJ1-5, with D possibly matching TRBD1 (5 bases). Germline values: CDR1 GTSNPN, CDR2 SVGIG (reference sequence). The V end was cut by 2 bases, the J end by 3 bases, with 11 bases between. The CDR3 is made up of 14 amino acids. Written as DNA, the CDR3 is TGTGCCTGGAGTTTCAGACAGTACAATCAGCCCCAGCATTTT. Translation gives CAWSFRQYNQPQHF. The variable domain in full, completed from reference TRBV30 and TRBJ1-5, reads SQTIHQWPATLVQPVGSPLSLECTVEGTSNPNLYWYRQAAGRGLQLLFYSVGIGQISSEVPQNLSASRPQDRQFILSSKKLLLSDSGFYLCAWSFRQYNQPQHFGDGTRLSIL.

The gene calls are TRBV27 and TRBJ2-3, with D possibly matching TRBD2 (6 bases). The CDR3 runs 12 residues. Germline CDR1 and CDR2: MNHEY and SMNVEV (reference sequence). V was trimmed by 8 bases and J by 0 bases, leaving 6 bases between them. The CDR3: CASGTSTDTQYF. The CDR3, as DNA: TGTGCCAGCGGGACTAGCACAGATACGCAGTATTTT.

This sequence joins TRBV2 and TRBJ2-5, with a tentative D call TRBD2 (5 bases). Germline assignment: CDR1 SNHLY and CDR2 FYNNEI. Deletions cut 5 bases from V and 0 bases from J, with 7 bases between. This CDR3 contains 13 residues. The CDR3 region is CASSPGYQETQYF. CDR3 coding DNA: TGTGCCAGCAGTCCGGGGTACCAAGAGACCCAGTACTTC.

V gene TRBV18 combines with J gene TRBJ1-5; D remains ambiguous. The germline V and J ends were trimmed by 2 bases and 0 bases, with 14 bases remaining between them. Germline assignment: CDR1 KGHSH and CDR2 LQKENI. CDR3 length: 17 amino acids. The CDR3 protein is CASSPWQLRYSNQPQHF. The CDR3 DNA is TGTGCCAGCTCACCATGGCAGTTACGTTATAGCAATCAGCCCCAGCATTTT. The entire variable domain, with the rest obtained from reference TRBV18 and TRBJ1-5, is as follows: NAGVMQNPRHLVRRRGQEARLRCSPMKGHSHVYWYRQLPEEGLKFMVYLQKENIIDESGMPKERFSAEFPKEGPSILRIQQVVRGDSAAYFCASSPWQLRYSNQPQHFGDGTRLSIL.

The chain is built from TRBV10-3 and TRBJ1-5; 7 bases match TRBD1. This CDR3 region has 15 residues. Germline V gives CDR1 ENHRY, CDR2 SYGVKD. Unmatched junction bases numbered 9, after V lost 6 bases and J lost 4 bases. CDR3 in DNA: TGTGCCATCAGCACAAACCAGGGGGATAATCAGCCCCAGCATTTT. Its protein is CAISTNQGDNQPQHF.

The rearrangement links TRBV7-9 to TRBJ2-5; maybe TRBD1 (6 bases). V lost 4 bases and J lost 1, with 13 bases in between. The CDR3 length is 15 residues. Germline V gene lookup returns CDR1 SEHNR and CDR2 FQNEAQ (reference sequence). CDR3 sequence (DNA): TGTGCCAGCAGCTCCGTGGGCAGGGGCCAAGAGACCCAGTACTTC. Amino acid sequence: CASSSVGRGQETQYF.

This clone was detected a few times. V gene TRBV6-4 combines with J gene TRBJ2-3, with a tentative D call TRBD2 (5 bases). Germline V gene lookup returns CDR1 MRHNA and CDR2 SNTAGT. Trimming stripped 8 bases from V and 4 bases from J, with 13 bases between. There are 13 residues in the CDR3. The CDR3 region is CASRDPPSDTQYF. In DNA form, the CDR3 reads TGTGCCAGCCGGGATCCACCCTCAGATACGCAGTATTTT.

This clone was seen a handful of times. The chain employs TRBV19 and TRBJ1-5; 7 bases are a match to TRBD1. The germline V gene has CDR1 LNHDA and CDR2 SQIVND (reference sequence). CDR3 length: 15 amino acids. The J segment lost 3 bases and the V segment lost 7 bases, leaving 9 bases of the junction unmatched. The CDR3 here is CASTLGQEYNQPQHF. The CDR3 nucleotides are TGTGCCAGTACCCTAGGACAGGAATACAATCAGCCCCAGCATTTT.

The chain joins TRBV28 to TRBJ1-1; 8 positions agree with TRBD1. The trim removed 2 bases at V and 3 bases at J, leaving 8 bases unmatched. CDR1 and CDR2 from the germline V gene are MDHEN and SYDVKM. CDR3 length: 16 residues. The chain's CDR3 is CASSLDFGQGYTEAFF. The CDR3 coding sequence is TGTGCCAGCAGTTTAGATTTCGGACAGGGATACACTGAAGCTTTCTTT.

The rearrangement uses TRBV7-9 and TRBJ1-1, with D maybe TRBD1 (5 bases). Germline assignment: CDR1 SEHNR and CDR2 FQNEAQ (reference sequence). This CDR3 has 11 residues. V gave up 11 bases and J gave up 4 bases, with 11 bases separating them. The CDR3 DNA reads TGTGCCTCCGGGGGGGTCACTGAAGCTTTCTTT. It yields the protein CASGGVTEAFF.

Written as DNA, the CDR3 is TGCGCCAGCAGCCACGCTAGCGGGGGGTTGTTGGATGAGCAGTTCTTC. It is translated as CASSHASGGLLDEQFF. The chain employs TRBV5-1 and TRBJ2-1; the match to TRBD2 covers 11 bases. J was trimmed by 8 bases and V by 4 bases; bases with no gene match: 11. CDR1 SGHRS and CDR2 YFSETQ come from the germline V gene. The CDR3 runs to 16 residues. Full variable domain (rest looked up from reference TRBV5-1 and TRBJ2-1): KAGVTQTPRYLIKTRGQQVTLSCSPISGHRSVSWYQQTPGQGLQFLFEYFSETQRNKGNFPGRFSGRQFSNSRSEMNVSTLELGDSALYLCASSHASGGLLDEQFFGPGTRLTVL.

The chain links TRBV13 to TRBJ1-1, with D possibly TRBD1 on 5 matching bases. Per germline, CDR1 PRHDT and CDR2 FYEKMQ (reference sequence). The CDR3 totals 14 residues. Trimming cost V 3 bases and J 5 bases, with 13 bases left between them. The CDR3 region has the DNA TGTGCCAGCAGCTTGCGGGGACGCGGAACTGAAGCTTTCTTT. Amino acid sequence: CASSLRGRGTEAFF.

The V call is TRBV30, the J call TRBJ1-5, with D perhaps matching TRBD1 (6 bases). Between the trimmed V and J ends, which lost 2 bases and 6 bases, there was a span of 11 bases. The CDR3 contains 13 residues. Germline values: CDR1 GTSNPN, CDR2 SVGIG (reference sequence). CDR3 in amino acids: CAWSKGDGQPQHF. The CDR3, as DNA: TGTGCCTGGAGTAAGGGGGACGGTCAGCCCCAGCATTTT.

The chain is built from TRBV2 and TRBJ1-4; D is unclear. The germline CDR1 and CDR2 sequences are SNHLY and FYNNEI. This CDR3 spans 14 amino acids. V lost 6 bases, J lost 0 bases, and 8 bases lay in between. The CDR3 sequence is CASSILATNEKLFF. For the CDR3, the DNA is TGTGCCAGCAGCATACTTGCAACTAATGAAAAACTGTTTTTT.

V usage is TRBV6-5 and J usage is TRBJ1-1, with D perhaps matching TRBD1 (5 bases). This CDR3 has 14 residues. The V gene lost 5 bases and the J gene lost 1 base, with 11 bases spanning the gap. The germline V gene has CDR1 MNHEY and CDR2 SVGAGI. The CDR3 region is CASSLVDKNTEAFF. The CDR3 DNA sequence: TGTGCCAGCAGTCTAGTGGACAAGAACACTGAAGCTTTCTTT.

Here the CDR3 reads CASSYEGVYGYTF. The CDR3 DNA follows: TGTGCCAGCAGTTATGAGGGCGTATATGGCTACACCTTC. V gene TRBV6-5 combines with J gene TRBJ1-2; D ambiguous. Looked up from germline, CDR1 is MNHEY and CDR2 is SVGAGI. The CDR3 consists of 13 residues. Trimming left V 3 bases short and J 5 bases short, with 10 bases between.

CDR3 residues: CASSLVQETQYF. Here the CDR3 DNA reads TGTGCCAGCAGTTTAGTCCAAGAGACCCAGTACTTC. The rearrangement joins TRBV2 to TRBJ2-5; no clear D. CDR1 is SNHLY and CDR2 is FYNNEI in the germline V gene. This CDR3 is built from 12 residues. Trimming took off 5 bases at V and 1 base at J, with 5 bases between the two ends.

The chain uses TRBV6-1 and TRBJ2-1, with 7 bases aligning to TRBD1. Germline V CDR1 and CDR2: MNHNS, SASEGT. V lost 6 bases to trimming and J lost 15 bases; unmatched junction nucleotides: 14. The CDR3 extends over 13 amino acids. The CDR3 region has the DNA TGTGCCAGCAGAAGGGACAGTACCTCGCTTGCGTTCTTC. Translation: CASRRDSTSLAFF.

CDR3 sequence (DNA): TGCGCCAGCAGCTTGGTCGGGGCGGGAGGCCCCTACAATGAGCAGTTCTTC. This gives the protein CASSLVGAGGPYNEQFF. The J gene is TRBJ2-1, the V gene TRBV5-1, with 8 bases matching TRBD2. V was pared by 0 bases and J by 2 bases, with 7 bases of the junction left unmatched. Germline V gene sequence: CDR1 SGHRS, CDR2 YFSETQ. The CDR3 contains 17 residues.

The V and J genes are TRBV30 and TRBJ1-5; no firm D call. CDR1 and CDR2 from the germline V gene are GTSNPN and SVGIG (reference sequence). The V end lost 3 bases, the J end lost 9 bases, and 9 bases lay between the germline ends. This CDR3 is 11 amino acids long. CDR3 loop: CAWRGHGPQHF. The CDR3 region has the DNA TGTGCCTGGAGGGGCCACGGGCCCCAGCATTTT.

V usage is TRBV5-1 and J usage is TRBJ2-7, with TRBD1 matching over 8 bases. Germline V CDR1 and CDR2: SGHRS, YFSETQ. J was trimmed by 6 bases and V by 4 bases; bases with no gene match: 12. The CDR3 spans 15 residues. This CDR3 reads CASSEPGTGSLEQYF. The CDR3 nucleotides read TGCGCCAGCAGCGAACCGGGGACAGGAAGTCTCGAGCAGTACTTC.

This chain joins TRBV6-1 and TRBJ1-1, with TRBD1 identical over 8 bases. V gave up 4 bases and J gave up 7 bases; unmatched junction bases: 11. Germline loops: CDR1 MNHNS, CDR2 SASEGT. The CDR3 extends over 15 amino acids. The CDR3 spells CASSGGQGVDLEAFF. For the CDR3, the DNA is TGTGCCAGCAGTGGTGGACAGGGAGTTGATCTTGAAGCTTTCTTT.

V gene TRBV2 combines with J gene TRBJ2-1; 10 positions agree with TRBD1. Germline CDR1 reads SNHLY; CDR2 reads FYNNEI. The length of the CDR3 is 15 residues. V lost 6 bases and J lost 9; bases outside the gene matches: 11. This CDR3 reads CASSWTGGNDGEQFF. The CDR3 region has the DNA TGTGCCAGCAGCTGGACAGGGGGTAACGACGGTGAGCAGTTCTTC.

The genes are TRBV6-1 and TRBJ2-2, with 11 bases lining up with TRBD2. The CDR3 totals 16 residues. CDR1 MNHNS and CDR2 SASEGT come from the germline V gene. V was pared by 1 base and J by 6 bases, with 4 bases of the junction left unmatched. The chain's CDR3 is CASSEGASGRSGELFF. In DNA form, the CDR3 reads TGTGCCAGCAGTGAAGGGGCTAGCGGGAGGTCCGGGGAGCTGTTTTTT.

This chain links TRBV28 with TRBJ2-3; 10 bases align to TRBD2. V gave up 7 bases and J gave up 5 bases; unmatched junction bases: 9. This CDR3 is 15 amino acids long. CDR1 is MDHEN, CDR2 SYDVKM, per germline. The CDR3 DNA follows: TGTGCCAGCATAATAGCGGGAGGAGTGAAAGATACGCAGTATTTT. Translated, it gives CASIIAGGVKDTQYF.

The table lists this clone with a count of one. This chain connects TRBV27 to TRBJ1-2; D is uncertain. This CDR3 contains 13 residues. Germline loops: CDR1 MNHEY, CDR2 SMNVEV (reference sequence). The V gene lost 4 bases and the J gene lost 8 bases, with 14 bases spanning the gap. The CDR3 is CASSSVWRGGYTF. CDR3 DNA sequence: TGTGCCAGCAGTTCCGTATGGAGAGGCGGCTACACCTTC.

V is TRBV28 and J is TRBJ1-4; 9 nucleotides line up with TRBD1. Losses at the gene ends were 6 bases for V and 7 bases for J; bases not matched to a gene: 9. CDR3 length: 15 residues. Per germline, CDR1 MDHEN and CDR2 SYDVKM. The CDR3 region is CASRSPETGGEKLFF. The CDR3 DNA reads TGTGCCAGCAGGTCTCCGGAGACAGGGGGTGAAAAACTGTTTTTT.

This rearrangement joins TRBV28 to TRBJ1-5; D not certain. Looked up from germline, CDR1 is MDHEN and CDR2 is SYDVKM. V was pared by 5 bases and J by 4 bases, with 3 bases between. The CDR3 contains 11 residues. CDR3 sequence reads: CASSLNQPQHF. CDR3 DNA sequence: TGTGCCAGCAGTCTAAATCAGCCCCAGCATTTT.